Listed here is a single T cell receptor beta chain. The ends were cut back, 0 bases at V and 11 bases at J, with 5 bases in the middle. The CDR3 has 11 amino acids. Germline V gene data show CDR1 as MNHNY and CDR2 as SVGAGI (reference sequence). MiXCR was run by TCRdb on the RT-PCR reads, yielding one entry per CDR3 protein. The sample shows hundreds of thousands of distinct CDR3 sequences, under 20% of them seen only once. These data come from a study of patients and donors after allogeneic stem cell transplantation. V and J are TRBV6-6 and TRBJ2-4; D is ambiguous. The clonotype comes from a human donor who was either an allogeneic HSCT recipient or a stem cell or donor lymphocyte infusion donor (not recorded which). It is not recorded whose cells these are; they may come from a transplant donor. The sequenced sample consisted of blood, either unsorted or a sorted T cell fraction (not recorded which). The CDR3 nucleotides read TGTGCCAGCAGTTACTCGTCAGTTCAGTACTTC. As protein: CASSYSSVQYF.